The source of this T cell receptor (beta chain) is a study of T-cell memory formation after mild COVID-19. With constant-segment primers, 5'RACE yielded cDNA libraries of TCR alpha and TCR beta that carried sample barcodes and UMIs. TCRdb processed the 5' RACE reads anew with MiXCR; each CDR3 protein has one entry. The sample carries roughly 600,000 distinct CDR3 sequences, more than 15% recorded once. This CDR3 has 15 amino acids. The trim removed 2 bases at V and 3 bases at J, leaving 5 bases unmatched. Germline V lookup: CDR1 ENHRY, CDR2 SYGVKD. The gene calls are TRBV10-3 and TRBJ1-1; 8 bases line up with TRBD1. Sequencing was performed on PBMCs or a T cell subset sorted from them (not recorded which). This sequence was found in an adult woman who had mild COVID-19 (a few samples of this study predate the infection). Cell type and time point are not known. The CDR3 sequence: CAISEPGQGHTEAFF. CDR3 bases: TGTGCCATCAGTGAGCCCGGACAGGGTCACACTGAAGCTTTCTTT.